The 30 T cell receptor beta chains below come from one sample, sequenced in a study of CD8 T cells in ankylosing spondylitis. MiXCR, applied by TCRdb to the 5' RACE reads, yields one record per CDR3 protein. The sample carries approximately 290,000 distinct CDR3 sequences, roughly 20% recorded once. The sequenced material came from blood, either unsorted or a sorted T cell fraction (not recorded which). These receptor sequences come from a female donor with ankylosing spondylitis or in good health (not recorded which).

The chain recombines TRBV29-1 with TRBJ2-6; no definite D call. Between the trimmed V and J ends, which lost 0 bases and 1 base, there was a span of 7 bases. This CDR3 is built from 15 residues. CDR1 and CDR2 from the germline V gene are SQVTM and ANQGSEA. The CDR3 DNA is TGCAGCGTTGAAGATCCGAGGTCTGGGGCCAACGTCCTGACTTTC. It is translated as CSVEDPRSGANVLTF.

This clonotype appeared a few times. The rearrangement joins TRBV7-6 to TRBJ2-3, with 7 bases fitting TRBD1. Germline assignment: CDR1 SGHVS and CDR2 FNYEAQ. The ends lost 1 base at V and 6 bases at J; junction bases unmatched: 7. CDR3 length: 15 residues. The CDR3 is CASSLGQGVSDTQYF. CDR3 DNA: TGTGCCAGCAGCTTAGGTCAGGGGGTCTCGGATACGCAGTATTTT.

Only a few counts were recorded for this clonotype. This chain uses TRBV4-2 with TRBJ2-1; 13 bases map to TRBD2. CDR1 is LGHNA, CDR2 YNFKEQ, per germline. The CDR3 loop spans 18 amino acids. V lost 4 bases and J lost 3; bases outside the gene matches: 9. The CDR3 DNA follows: TGTGCCAGCAGCCTGAGGACTAGCGGGAGAAGGGTCTACAATGAGCAGTTCTTC. Its protein is CASSLRTSGRRVYNEQFF.

The chain is built from TRBV7-9 and TRBJ2-7, with 8 bases fitting TRBD2. Germline lookup yields CDR1 SEHNR and CDR2 FQNEAQ (reference sequence). This CDR3 contains 14 residues. V lost 10 bases, J lost 1 base, and 9 bases stayed unmatched. The CDR3, as DNA: TGTGCCACCCGGAGCGGGAGTAGGTCCTACGAGCAGTACTTC. As protein: CATRSGSRSYEQYF.

The sample holds a few counts of this clonotype. The V and J genes are TRBV28 and TRBJ1-6; no firm D call. V lost 7 bases and J lost 8, with 12 bases in between. CDR1 is MDHEN, CDR2 SYDVKM, per germline. This CDR3 spans 13 amino acids. CDR3 amino acids: CASKGFLDSPLHF. The DNA for the CDR3 is TGTGCCAGCAAAGGGTTTCTTGATTCACCCCTCCACTTT. Combining the CDR3 with reference TRBV28 and TRBJ1-6 gives the whole variable domain DVKVTQSSRYLVKRTGEKVFLECVQDMDHENMFWYRQDPGLGLRLIYFSYDVKMKEKGDIPEGYSVSREKKERFSLILESASTNQTSMYLCASKGFLDSPLHFGNGTRLTVT.

The chain recombines TRBV13 with TRBJ2-7; D not certain. The CDR3 extends over 13 amino acids. Germline V gives CDR1 PRHDT, CDR2 FYEKMQ (reference sequence). Trimming pared 4 bases from V and 5 bases from J, leaving 12 bases between. The CDR3 bases are TGTGCCAGCAGCTCTCTGAGAACCAACGAGCAGTACTTC. This translates into CASSSLRTNEQYF.

The chain carries TRBV6-2 or TRBV6-3 and TRBJ2-2; TRBD2 matches 11 bases. V lost 8 bases and J lost 8; bases outside the gene matches: 10. The CDR3 contains 15 residues. The germline gives CDR1 MNHEY, CDR2 SVGEGT. The CDR3, as DNA: TGTGCCAGCTCTCTACTAGCGGGAGTATCAGGGGAGCTGTTTTTT. This sequence encodes CASSLLAGVSGELFF.

The gene calls are TRBV19 and TRBJ2-1; D may be TRBD2 (5 bases). The V end lost 9 bases, the J end lost 7 bases, and 16 bases lay between the germline ends. The CDR3 length is 13 residues. CDR1 and CDR2 from the germline V gene are LNHDA and SQIVND (reference sequence). The CDR3 spells CASRILSGNEQFF. The CDR3 DNA sequence: TGTGCCAGCCGAATCTTGAGCGGTAATGAGCAGTTCTTC.

This clonotype has a handful of counts. This sequence joins TRBV4-3 and TRBJ1-4; perhaps TRBD1 as D (5 bases). CDR3 length: 16 residues. V was shortened by 4 bases and J by 3 bases, with 15 bases between the two germline ends. Looked up from germline, CDR1 is LGHNA and CDR2 is YSLEER. Here the CDR3 reads CASSPRVTGSNEKLFF. CDR3 coding DNA: TGCGCCAGCAGCCCTAGGGTTACAGGCTCTAATGAAAAACTGTTTTTT.

The CDR3 sequence: CASIQGGATDTQYF. As DNA, the CDR3 is TGTGCCAGCATCCAAGGGGGCGCGACAGATACGCAGTATTTT. The rearrangement links TRBV28 to TRBJ2-3; 7 nucleotides agree with TRBD1. CDR3 length equals 14 residues. The germline V gene has CDR1 MDHEN and CDR2 SYDVKM. V was clipped by 7 bases and J by 3 bases; unmatched bases: 7.

This clonotype was found a few times. The chain joins TRBV28 to TRBJ1-5; no definite D call. Germline lookup yields CDR1 MDHEN and CDR2 SYDVKM. The V end was cut by 6 bases, the J end by 6 bases, with 27 bases between. CDR3 length equals 18 residues. The CDR3 sequence: CASSEYRPGRRPGQPQHF. DNA for the CDR3: TGTGCCAGCAGCGAGTACCGCCCGGGCCGAAGACCCGGTCAGCCCCAGCATTTT.

In its sample, this clonotype was seen a few times. Here the CDR3 DNA reads TGTGCCACCAGCGTACCGGGACAAAGAATCGATGAGCAGTTCTTC. Residues: CATSVPGQRIDEQFF. This chain connects TRBV24-1 to TRBJ2-1; a possible D gene is TRBD1 (6 bases). In germline, CDR1 is KGHDR, CDR2 SFDVKD. The CDR3 runs to 15 residues. V dropped 7 bases and J dropped 8 bases, with 20 bases sitting between them.

The chain couples TRBV20-1 to TRBJ2-1, with D possibly TRBD2 on 6 matching bases. CDR3 length: 14 amino acids. CDR1 DFQATT and CDR2 SNEGSKA come from the germline V gene (reference sequence). The CDR3 sequence: CSHLGLPPRYEQFF. CDR3 nucleotide sequence: TGCAGCCACCTGGGACTCCCCCCGCGCTATGAGCAGTTCTTC.

V gene TRBV7-2 combines with J gene TRBJ1-5, with unresolved D. Germline V gives CDR1 SGHTA, CDR2 FQGNSA. This CDR3 contains 12 residues. The V end lost 5 bases, the J end lost 6 bases, and 8 bases lay between the germline ends. The CDR3 DNA reads TGTGCCAGCAGCCTACAGCTTCAGCCCCAGCATTTT. Its protein is CASSLQLQPQHF.

This clonotype was found a few times. V and J are TRBV5-5 and TRBJ2-1; D unresolved. Germline-derived CDR1 and CDR2 are SGHKS and YYEKEE (reference sequence). This CDR3 comprises 15 residues. V was cut by 1 base and J by 4 bases, with 12 bases left in between. CDR3 nucleotides: TGTGCCAGCAGCTTGACAGCAACGAGATACAATGAGCAGTTCTTC. Its translation is CASSLTATRYNEQFF.

In its sample, this clonotype was seen a few times. The rearrangement joins TRBV24-1 to TRBJ2-3; 11 bases match TRBD1. The trim removed 8 bases at V and 4 bases at J, leaving 7 bases unmatched. The length of the CDR3 is 15 residues. Germline V gene sequence: CDR1 KGHDR, CDR2 SFDVKD. The CDR3 DNA sequence: TGTGCCACCACTCCGGGACAGGGGGGATCAGATACGCAGTATTTT. It specifies CATTPGQGGSDTQYF.

The chain couples TRBV10-3 to TRBJ1-1; no reliable D call. Trimming pared 7 bases from V and 5 bases from J, leaving 11 bases between. Germline V CDR1 and CDR2: ENHRY, SYGVKD. This CDR3 comprises 12 residues. The CDR3 sequence: CAITDLGTEAFF. Here the CDR3 DNA reads TGTGCCATCACCGATCTGGGGACTGAAGCTTTCTTT.

This chain uses TRBV5-6 with TRBJ2-1, with TRBD2 as a possible D gene (6 bases). The CDR3 totals 12 residues. Trimming removed 4 bases at V and 13 bases at J, with 15 bases between. Germline V lookup: CDR1 SGHDT, CDR2 YYEEEE. The CDR3 DNA sequence: TGTGCCAGCAGCGACAGACGGGCGGGACAGTTCTTC. Its translation is CASSDRRAGQFF.

This clonotype has only a few counts. This chain connects TRBV6-2 or TRBV6-3 to TRBJ1-1, with D maybe TRBD1 (5 bases). Germline CDR1 and CDR2: MNHEY and SVGEGT. V gave up 6 bases and J gave up 3 bases, with 11 bases separating them. This CDR3 contains 13 residues. This CDR3 reads CASRDNGHTEAFF. Here the CDR3 DNA reads TGTGCCAGCAGGGACAATGGTCACACTGAAGCTTTCTTT.

This clonotype was seen repeatedly, ten times or more. CDR3: CASSLRNMNTEAFF. As DNA, the CDR3 is TGTGCCAGCAGTTTACGGAACATGAACACTGAAGCTTTCTTT. The chain recombines TRBV27 with TRBJ1-1, with D hard to call. Germline V gene lookup returns CDR1 MNHEY and CDR2 SMNVEV (reference sequence). There are 14 residues in the CDR3. The V and J ends lost 2 bases and 0 bases respectively, with 7 bases between them.

This clonotype came up a few times. This chain links TRBV20-1 with TRBJ2-7; D is tentatively TRBD1 or TRBD2 (5 bases each). Germline V lookup: CDR1 DFQATT, CDR2 SNEGSKA (reference sequence). With 3 bases removed from V and 7 bases from J, the gap between germline ends came to 19 bases. CDR3 length: 14 residues. CDR3 in amino acids: CSARQGTTTGEQYF. CDR3 nucleotide sequence: TGCAGTGCTAGGCAGGGAACAACTACGGGGGAGCAGTACTTC.

The chain links TRBV10-3 to TRBJ2-2; the match to TRBD2 covers 7 bases. The trim removed 8 bases at V and 0 bases at J, leaving 6 bases unmatched. From germline, CDR1 is ENHRY and CDR2 SYGVKD. The CDR3 is made up of 15 amino acids. The CDR3 reads CAIPRERSNTGELFF. The DNA of the CDR3 is TGTGCCATCCCGCGGGAGAGGTCGAACACCGGGGAGCTGTTTTTT.

This clonotype was seen only a few times. The chain combines TRBV4-1 with TRBJ1-1; no firm D call. The ends were cut back, 3 bases at V and 5 bases at J, with 13 bases in the middle. This CDR3 has 14 amino acids. CDR1 and CDR2 (germline): MGHRA, YSYEKL. CDR3: CASSQWPRQTEAFF. The CDR3 DNA reads as TGCGCCAGCAGCCAGTGGCCACGACAAACTGAAGCTTTCTTT.

This sequence joins TRBV10-2 and TRBJ1-2; D ambiguous. The length of the CDR3 is 12 residues. V lost 2 bases, J lost 10 bases, and 11 bases lay in between. Germline V gene lookup returns CDR1 WSHSY and CDR2 SAAADI. The CDR3: CASSEHSQAYTF. CDR3 DNA: TGCGCCAGCAGTGAGCACTCTCAAGCCTACACCTTC.

This clonotype was recorded at least ten times. The chain carries TRBV6-5 and TRBJ2-1; 15 nucleotides match TRBD2. CDR3 length equals 15 residues. The germline gives CDR1 MNHEY, CDR2 SVGAGI. The ends lost 2 bases at V and 9 bases at J; junction bases unmatched: 2. The CDR3 DNA follows: TGTGCCAGCAGTTACCAGGGACTAGCGGGAGGTGAGCAGTTCTTC. It translates to CASSYQGLAGGEQFF.

This clonotype was observed a handful of times. The chain joins TRBV13 to TRBJ1-1; no clear D gene. The CDR3 contains 16 residues. V lost 4 bases to trimming and J lost 4 bases, with 19 bases between them. Germline V CDR1 and CDR2: PRHDT, FYEKMQ (reference sequence). The DNA of the CDR3 is TGTGCCAGCAGCTCAAACACCCCCTGGGGAGTCACTGAAGCTTTCTTT. Translated: CASSSNTPWGVTEAFF.

This clonotype was seen more than once but under ten times. The rearrangement uses TRBV12-3 or TRBV12-4 and TRBJ2-7; no clear D. V was pared by 1 base and J by 1 base, with 14 bases between. The CDR3 length is 16 residues. The DNA of the CDR3 is TGTGCCAGCAGTTTAGGTGGTATCGGGTCATCCTACGAGCAGTACTTC. It specifies CASSLGGIGSSYEQYF.

This clonotype was seen more than once but under ten times. This rearrangement joins TRBV7-2 to TRBJ1-6; 9 bases agree with TRBD1. V shed 5 bases, J shed 6 bases, and the junction held 5 bases outside the gene matches. This CDR3 is built from 15 residues. Per the germline V gene, CDR1 is SGHTA and CDR2 is FQGNSA. The CDR3 nucleotides are TGTGCCAGCAGCCCTCGGACAGGGGTTAATTCACCCCTCCACTTT. Its translation is CASSPRTGVNSPLHF. The full variable domain, completed using reference TRBV7-2 and TRBJ1-6, is GAGVSQSPSNKVTEKGKDVELRCDPISGHTALYWYRQSLGQGLEFLIYFQGNSAPDKSGLPSDRFSAERTGGSVSTLTIQRTQQEDSAVYLCASSPRTGVNSPLHFGNGTRLTVT.

This clonotype appeared many times. This chain links TRBV29-1 with TRBJ1-5, with D maybe TRBD1 (6 bases). This CDR3 comprises 14 residues. Deletions cut 5 bases from V and 5 bases from J, with 16 bases between. In germline, CDR1 is SQVTM, CDR2 ANQGSEA. CDR3 residues: CSVTEGGRDQPQHF. The CDR3 coding sequence is TGCAGCGTTACCGAGGGGGGGCGGGATCAGCCCCAGCATTTT.

The chain joins TRBV29-1 to TRBJ2-4; TRBD1 matches 9 bases. The CDR3 length is 14 residues. V lost 6 bases and J lost 6; bases outside the gene matches: 9. Germline values: CDR1 SQVTM, CDR2 ANQGSEA. This chain's CDR3 is CSVQGDRAGNIQYF. CDR3 nucleotides: TGCAGCGTCCAAGGGGACAGGGCAGGAAACATTCAGTACTTC.